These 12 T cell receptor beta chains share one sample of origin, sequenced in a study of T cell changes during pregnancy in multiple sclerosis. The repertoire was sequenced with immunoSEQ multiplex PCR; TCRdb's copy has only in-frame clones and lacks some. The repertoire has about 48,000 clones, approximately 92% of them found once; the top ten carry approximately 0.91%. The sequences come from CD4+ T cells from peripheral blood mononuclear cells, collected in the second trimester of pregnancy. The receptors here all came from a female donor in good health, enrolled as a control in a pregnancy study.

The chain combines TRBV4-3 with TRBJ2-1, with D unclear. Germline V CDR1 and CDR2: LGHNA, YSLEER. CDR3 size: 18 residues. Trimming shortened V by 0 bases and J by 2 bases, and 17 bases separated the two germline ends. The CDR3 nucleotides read TGCGCCAGCAGCCAAGATCGTGCGGAGTACGGCACCTACAATGAGCAGTTCTTC. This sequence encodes CASSQDRAEYGTYNEQFF.

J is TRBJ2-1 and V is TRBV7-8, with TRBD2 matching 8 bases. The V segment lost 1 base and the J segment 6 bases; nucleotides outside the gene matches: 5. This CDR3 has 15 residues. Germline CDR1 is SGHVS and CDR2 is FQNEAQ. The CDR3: CASSLGRGGRNEQFF. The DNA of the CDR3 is TGTGCCAGCAGCTTAGGTCGGGGGGGCCGCAATGAGCAGTTCTTC.

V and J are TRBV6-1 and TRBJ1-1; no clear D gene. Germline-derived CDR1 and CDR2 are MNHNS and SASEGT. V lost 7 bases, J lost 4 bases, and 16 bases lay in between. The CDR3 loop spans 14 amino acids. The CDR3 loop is CASTHGRRGTEAFF. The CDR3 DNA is TGTGCCAGCACCCATGGGAGGCGGGGCACTGAAGCTTTCTTT.

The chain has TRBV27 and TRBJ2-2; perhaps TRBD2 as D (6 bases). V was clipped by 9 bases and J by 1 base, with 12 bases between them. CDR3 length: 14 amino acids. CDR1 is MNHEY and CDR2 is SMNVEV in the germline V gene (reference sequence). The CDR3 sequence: CASRAGRNTGELFF. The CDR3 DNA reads TGTGCCAGTAGGGCGGGGAGGAACACCGGGGAGCTGTTTTTT.

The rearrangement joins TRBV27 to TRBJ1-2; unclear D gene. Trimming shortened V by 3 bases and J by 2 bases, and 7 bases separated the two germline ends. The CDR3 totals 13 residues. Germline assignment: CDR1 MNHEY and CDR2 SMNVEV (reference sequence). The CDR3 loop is CASSLRENYGYTF. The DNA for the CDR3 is TGTGCCAGCAGTTTGAGGGAAAACTATGGCTACACCTTC.

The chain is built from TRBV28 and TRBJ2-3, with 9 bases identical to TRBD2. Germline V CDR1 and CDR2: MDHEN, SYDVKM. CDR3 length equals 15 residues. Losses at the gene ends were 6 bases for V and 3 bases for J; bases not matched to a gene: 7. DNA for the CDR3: TGTGCCAGCAGCGCGGGGGGGAGGGGGACAGATACGCAGTATTTT. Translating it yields CASSAGGRGTDTQYF.

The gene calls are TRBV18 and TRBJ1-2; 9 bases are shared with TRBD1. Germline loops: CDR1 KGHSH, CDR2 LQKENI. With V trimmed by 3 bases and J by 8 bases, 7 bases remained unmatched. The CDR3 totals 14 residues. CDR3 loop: CASSPEDRGGGYTF. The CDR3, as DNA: TGTGCCAGCTCACCGGAGGACAGGGGAGGAGGCTACACCTTC.

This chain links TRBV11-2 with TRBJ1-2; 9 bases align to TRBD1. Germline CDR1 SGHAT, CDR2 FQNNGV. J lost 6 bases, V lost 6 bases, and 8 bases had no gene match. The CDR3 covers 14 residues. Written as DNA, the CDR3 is TGTGCCAGCAGAAAACAGGGGGCGCGTCATGGCTACACCTTC. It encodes CASRKQGARHGYTF. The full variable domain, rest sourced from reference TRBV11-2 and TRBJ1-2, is EAGVAQSPRYKIIEKRQSVAFWCNPISGHATLYWYQQILGQGPKLLIQFQNNGVVDDSQLPKDRFSAERLKGVDSTLKIQPAKLEDSAVYLCASRKQGARHGYTFGSGTRLTVV.

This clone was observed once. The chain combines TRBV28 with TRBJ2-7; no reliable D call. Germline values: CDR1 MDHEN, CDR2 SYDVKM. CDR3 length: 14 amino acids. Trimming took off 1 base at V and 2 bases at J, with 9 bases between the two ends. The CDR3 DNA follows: TGTGCCAGCAGTTTATTTTCCGCGGCCTACGAGCAGTACTTC. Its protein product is CASSLFSAAYEQYF.

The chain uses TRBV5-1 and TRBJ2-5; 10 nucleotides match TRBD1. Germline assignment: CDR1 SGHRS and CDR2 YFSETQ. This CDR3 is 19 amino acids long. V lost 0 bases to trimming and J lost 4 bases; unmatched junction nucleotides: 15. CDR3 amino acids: CASSLDGGRMTGGGETQYF. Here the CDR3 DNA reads TGCGCCAGCAGCTTGGATGGAGGGCGGATGACAGGGGGCGGAGAGACCCAGTACTTC.

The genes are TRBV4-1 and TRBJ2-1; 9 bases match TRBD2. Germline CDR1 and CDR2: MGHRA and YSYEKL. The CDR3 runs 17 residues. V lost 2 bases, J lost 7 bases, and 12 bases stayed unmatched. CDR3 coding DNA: TGCGCCAGCAGCCAACGCCCGCTTAGCGGGAGAACGAATGAGCAGTTCTTC. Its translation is CASSQRPLSGRTNEQFF.

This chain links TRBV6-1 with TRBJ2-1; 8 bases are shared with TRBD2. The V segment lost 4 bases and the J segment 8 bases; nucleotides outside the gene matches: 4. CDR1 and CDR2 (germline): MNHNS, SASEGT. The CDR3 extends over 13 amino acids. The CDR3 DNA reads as TGTGCCAGCAGTGTGGGACTAGAGGATGAGCAGTTCTTC. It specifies CASSVGLEDEQFF.